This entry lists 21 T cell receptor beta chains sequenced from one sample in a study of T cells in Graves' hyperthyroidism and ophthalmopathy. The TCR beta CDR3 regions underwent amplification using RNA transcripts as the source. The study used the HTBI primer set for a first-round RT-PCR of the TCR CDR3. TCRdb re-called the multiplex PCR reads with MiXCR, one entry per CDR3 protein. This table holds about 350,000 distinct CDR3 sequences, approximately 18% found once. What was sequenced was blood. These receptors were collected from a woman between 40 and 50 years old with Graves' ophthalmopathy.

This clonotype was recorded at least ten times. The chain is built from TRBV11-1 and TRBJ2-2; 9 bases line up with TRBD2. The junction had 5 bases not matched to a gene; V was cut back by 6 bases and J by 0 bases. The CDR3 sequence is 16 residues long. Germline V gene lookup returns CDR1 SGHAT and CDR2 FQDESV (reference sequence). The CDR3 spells CASSSSGTANTGELFF. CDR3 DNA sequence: TGTGCCAGCAGTTCTAGCGGGACTGCGAACACCGGGGAGCTGTTTTTT.

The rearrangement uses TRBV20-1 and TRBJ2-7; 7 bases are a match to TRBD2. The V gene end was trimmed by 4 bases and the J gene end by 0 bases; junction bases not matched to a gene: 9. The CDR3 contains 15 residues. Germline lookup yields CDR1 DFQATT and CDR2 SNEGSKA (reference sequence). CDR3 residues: CSATTSRPLSYEQYF. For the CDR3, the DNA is TGCAGTGCTACGACTAGCCGACCCCTCTCCTACGAGCAGTACTTC.

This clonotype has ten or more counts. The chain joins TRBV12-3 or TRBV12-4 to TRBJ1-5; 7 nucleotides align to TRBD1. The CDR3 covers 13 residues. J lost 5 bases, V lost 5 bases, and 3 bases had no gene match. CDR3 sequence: CASSRTGDQPQHF. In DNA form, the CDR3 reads TGTGCCAGCAGTCGGACAGGAGATCAGCCCCAGCATTTT.

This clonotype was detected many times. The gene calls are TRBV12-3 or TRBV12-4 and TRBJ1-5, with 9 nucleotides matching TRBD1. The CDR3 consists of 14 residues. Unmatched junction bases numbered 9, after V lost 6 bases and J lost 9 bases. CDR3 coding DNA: TGTGCCAGCAGACCTAGACAGGGGGTAGGGCCCCAGCATTTT. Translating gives CASRPRQGVGPQHF.

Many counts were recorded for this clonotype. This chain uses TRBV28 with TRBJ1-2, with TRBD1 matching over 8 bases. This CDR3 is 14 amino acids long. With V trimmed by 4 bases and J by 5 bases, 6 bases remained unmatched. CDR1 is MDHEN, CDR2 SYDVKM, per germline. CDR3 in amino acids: CASSSGGRSYGYTF. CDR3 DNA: TGTGCCAGCAGTTCAGGGGGCAGGAGTTATGGCTACACCTTC.

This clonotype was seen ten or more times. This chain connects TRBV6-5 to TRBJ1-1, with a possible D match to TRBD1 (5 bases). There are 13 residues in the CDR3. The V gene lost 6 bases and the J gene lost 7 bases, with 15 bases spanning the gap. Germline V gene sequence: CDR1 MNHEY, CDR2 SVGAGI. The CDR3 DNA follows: TGTGCCAGCAGGAGGGACCGACTCTTTGAAGCTTTCTTT. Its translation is CASRRDRLFEAFF.

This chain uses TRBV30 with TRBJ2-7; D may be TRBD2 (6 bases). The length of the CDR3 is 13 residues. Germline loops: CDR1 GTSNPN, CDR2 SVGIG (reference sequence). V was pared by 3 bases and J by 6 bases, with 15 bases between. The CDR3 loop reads CAWRGEAPGEQYF. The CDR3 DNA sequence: TGTGCCTGGAGGGGGGAGGCCCCCGGCGAGCAGTACTTC.

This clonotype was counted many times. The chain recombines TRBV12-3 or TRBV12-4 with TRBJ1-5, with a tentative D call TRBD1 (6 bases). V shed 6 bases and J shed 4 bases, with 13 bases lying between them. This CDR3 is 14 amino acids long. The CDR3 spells CASRRGQTNQPQHF. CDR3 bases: TGTGCCAGCAGGCGCGGACAGACGAATCAGCCCCAGCATTTT.

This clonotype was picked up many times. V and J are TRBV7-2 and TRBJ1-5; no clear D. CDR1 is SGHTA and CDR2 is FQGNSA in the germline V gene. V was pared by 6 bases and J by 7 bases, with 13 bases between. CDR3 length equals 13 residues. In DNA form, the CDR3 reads TGTGCCAGCAGTTCCAAGTTGGGACAGCCCCAGCATTTT. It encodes CASSSKLGQPQHF.

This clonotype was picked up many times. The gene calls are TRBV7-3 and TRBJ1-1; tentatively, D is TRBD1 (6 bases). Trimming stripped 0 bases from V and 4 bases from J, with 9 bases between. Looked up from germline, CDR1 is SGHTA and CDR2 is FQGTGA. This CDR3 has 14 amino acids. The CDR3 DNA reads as TGTGCCAGCAGCTTAACGGGGGCGGGCACTGAAGCTTTCTTT. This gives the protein CASSLTGAGTEAFF.

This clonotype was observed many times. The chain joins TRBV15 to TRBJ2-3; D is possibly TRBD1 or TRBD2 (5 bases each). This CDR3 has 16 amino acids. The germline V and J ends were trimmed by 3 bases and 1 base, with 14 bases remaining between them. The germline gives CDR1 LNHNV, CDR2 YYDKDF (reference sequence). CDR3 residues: CATSSPRGSGTDTQYF. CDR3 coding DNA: TGTGCCACCAGCAGTCCCCGGGGCTCGGGCACAGATACGCAGTATTTT.

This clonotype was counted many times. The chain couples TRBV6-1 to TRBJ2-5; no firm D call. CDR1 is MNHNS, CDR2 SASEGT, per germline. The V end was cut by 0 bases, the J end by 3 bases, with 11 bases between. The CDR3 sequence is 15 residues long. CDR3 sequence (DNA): TGTGCCAGCAGTGAAGCGGCAGACCCTAAAGAGACCCAGTACTTC. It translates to CASSEAADPKETQYF.

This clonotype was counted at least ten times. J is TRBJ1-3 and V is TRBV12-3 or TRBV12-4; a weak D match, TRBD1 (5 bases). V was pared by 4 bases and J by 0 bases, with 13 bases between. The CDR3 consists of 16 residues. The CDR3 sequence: CASSSAGFGSGNTIYF. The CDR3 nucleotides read TGTGCCAGCAGTTCCGCAGGGTTTGGCTCTGGAAACACCATATATTTT.

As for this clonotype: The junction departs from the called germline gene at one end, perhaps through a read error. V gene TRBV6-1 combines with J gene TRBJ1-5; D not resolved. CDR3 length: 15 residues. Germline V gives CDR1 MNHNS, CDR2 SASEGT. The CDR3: CASSRRDYSNQPQRF. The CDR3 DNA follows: TGTGCCAGCAGTAGGAGGGATTATAGCAATCAGCCCCAGCGTTTT.

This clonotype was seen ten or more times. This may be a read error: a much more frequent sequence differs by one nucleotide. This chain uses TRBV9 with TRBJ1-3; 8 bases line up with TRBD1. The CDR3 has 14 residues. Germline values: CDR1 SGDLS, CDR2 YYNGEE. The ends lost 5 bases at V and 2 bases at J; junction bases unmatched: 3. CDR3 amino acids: CASRPTGAGNTIYF. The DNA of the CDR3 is TGTGCCAGCAGGCCGACAGGGGCTGGAAACACCATATATTTT. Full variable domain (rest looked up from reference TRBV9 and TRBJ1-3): DSGVTQTPKHLITATGQRVTLRCSPRSGDLSVYWYQQSLDQGLQFLIQYYNGEERAKGNILERFSAQQFPDLHSELNLSSLELGDSALYFCASRPTGAGNTIYFGEGSWLTVV.

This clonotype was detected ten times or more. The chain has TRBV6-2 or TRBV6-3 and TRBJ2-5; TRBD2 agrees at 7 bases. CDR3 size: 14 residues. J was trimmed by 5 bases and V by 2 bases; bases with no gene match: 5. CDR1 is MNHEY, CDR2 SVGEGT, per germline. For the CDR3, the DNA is TGTGCCAGCAGTTACACTAGCGAGGATGAGACCCAGTACTTC. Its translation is CASSYTSEDETQYF.

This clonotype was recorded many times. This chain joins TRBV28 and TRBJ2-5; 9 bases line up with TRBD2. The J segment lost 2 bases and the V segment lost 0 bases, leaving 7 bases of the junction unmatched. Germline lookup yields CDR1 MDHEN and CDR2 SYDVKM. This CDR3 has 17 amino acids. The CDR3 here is CASSLWVLAGIQETQYF. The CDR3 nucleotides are TGTGCCAGCAGTTTATGGGTCCTAGCGGGGATACAAGAGACCCAGTACTTC.

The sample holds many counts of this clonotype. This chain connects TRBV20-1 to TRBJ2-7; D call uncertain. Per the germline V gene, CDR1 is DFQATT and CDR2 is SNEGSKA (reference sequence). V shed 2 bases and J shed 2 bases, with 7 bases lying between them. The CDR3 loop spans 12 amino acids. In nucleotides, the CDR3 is TGCAGTGCTAGACAGGTACCCTACGAGCAGTACTTC. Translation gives CSARQVPYEQYF.

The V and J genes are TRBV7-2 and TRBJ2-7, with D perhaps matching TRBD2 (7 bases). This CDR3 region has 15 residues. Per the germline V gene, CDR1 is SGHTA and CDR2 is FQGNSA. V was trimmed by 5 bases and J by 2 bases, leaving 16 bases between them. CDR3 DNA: TGTGCCAGCAGCCCCCGTACGGGGGGCACCTACGAGCAGTACTTC. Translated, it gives CASSPRTGGTYEQYF.

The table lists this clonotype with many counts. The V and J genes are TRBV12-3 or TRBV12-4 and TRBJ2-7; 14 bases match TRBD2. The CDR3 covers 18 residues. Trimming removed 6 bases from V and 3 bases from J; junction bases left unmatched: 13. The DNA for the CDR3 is TGTGCCAGCAGCCAACGACTAGCGGGAGGGCCGGGGATCTACGAGCAGTACTTC. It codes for CASSQRLAGGPGIYEQYF.

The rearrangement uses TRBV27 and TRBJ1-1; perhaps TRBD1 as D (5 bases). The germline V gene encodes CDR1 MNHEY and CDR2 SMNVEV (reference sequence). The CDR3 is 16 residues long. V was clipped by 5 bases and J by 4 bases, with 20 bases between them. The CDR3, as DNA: TGTGCCAGCAGTCCAGGGAGGGGCGCGAGTAGCACTGAAGCTTTCTTT. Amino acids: CASSPGRGASSTEAFF.